Shown below are 8 T cell receptor beta chains from a single sample sequenced in a study of spatial heterogeneity in lung cancer. TCRdb reprocessed the 5' RACE reads via MiXCR and lists one record per CDR3 protein. The sample contains roughly 110,000 distinct CDR3 sequences, roughly a tenth of which appear only once. The time point denotes: blood at routine non-recurrence follow-up after resection. Sequences were derived from PBMCs, sampled at follow-up. Every receptor here comes from a female donor with early-stage non-small cell lung cancer.

This clonotype has just a few counts. V is TRBV7-9 and J is TRBJ2-3, with TRBD2 as a possible D gene (5 bases). Trimming stripped 1 base from V and 0 bases from J, with 11 bases between. Germline CDR1 reads SEHNR; CDR2 reads FQNEAQ (reference sequence). This CDR3 is 16 amino acids long. The CDR3 bases are TGTGCCAGCAGCTTAGAAGCTAGCACTAGCACAGATACGCAGTATTTT. Its translation is CASSLEASTSTDTQYF.

In its sample, this clonotype was seen a few times. The chain couples TRBV11-1 to TRBJ1-1, with D unclear. CDR3 length equals 13 residues. CDR1 is SGHAT and CDR2 is FQDESV in the germline V gene (reference sequence). Trimming cost V 1 base and J 3 bases, with 6 bases left between them. CDR3 protein: CASSLEAYTEAFF. In DNA, the CDR3 is TGTGCCAGCAGCTTAGAGGCTTACACTGAAGCTTTCTTT. The whole variable domain, remainder taken from reference TRBV11-1 and TRBJ1-1, is EAEVAQSPRYKITEKSQAVAFWCDPISGHATLYWYRQILGQGPELLVQFQDESVVDDSQLPKDRFSAERLKGVDSTLKIQPAELGDSAMYLCASSLEAYTEAFFGQGTRLTVV.

This clonotype was observed many times. The CDR3 reads CASSAQGRGNQPQHF. The CDR3 DNA is TGTGCCAGCAGCGCGCAGGGAAGGGGCAATCAGCCCCAGCATTTT. The chain joins TRBV6-2 or TRBV6-3 to TRBJ1-5, with D perhaps matching TRBD1 (5 bases). CDR3 length equals 15 residues. The ends were cut back, 6 bases at V and 2 bases at J, with 14 bases in the middle. Germline assignment: CDR1 MNHEY and CDR2 SVGEGT.

This clonotype was recorded many times. V usage is TRBV19 and J usage is TRBJ1-5, with 7 bases aligning to TRBD1. In germline, CDR1 is LNHDA, CDR2 SQIVND (reference sequence). V dropped 3 bases and J dropped 7; count of bases not matched to a gene: 6. There are 14 residues in the CDR3. The CDR3 DNA reads TGTGCCAGTAGTATCCGCACAGGGGCCCAGCCCCAGCATTTT. This codes for CASSIRTGAQPQHF. Complete variable domain (other parts from reference TRBV19 and TRBJ1-5): DGGITQSPKYLFRKEGQNVTLSCEQNLNHDAMYWYRQDPGQGLRLIYYSQIVNDFQKGDIAEGYSVSREKKESFPLTVTSAQKNPTAFYLCASSIRTGAQPQHFGDGTRLSIL.

The V and J genes are TRBV11-2 and TRBJ1-1; tentative D call: TRBD1 (5 bases). V was pared by 3 bases and J by 2 bases, with 13 bases between. CDR1 SGHAT and CDR2 FQNNGV come from the germline V gene. The CDR3 is made up of 15 amino acids. CDR3 protein: CASSFTRTLNTEAFF. CDR3 DNA sequence: TGTGCCAGCAGCTTCACCCGGACACTCAACACTGAAGCTTTCTTT.

This clonotype was observed at least ten times. The genes are TRBV2 and TRBJ2-2; 12 bases agree with TRBD2. This CDR3 is built from 16 residues. Trimming removed 6 bases from V and 1 base from J; junction bases left unmatched: 3. CDR1 is SNHLY, CDR2 FYNNEI, per germline. The CDR3 region has the DNA TGTGCCAGCAGGTCACTAGCGGGAGGGAACACCGGGGAGCTGTTTTTT. The encoded protein is CASRSLAGGNTGELFF.

The chain is built from TRBV19 and TRBJ2-3; 8 positions agree with TRBD1. The J segment lost 6 bases and the V segment lost 5 bases, leaving 10 bases of the junction unmatched. The CDR3 has 15 amino acids. Per germline, CDR1 LNHDA and CDR2 SQIVND (reference sequence). The DNA of the CDR3 is TGTGCCAGTAGTTCATGGACAGGGATTGTGGATACGCAGTATTTT. This codes for CASSSWTGIVDTQYF.

This clonotype has a count of ten or more. This chain links TRBV10-3 with TRBJ1-2; TRBD1 aligns across 7 bases. CDR3 length: 12 residues. Germline assignment: CDR1 ENHRY and CDR2 SYGVKD. Trimming took 10 bases from V and 0 from J; bases not matched to a gene: 2. CDR3 DNA: TGTGCCACTGGGACAGCTAACTATGGCTACACCTTC. Translation gives CATGTANYGYTF.